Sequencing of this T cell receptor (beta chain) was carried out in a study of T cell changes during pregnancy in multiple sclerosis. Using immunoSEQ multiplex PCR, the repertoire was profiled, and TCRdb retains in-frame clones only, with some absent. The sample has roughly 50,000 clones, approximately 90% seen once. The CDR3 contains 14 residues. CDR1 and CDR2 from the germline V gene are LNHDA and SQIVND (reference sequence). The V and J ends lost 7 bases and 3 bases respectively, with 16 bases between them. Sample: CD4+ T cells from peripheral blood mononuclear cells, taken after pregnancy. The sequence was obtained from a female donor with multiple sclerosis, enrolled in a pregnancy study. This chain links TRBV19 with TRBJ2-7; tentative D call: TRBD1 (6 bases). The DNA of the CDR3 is TGTGCCAGTAAAGTCGGTCAGGGGCTCTACGAGCAGTACTTC. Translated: CASKVGQGLYEQYF.